This T cell receptor (beta chain) was sequenced for a study of CD8 T cells in ankylosing spondylitis. Study outcomes and limitations: Significantly higher representation of disease-linked clones was reported for matched ankylosing spondylitis synovial fluid. Reactive arthritis synovial fluid and blood previously showed some of these motif variants. In ankylosing spondylitis blood, a motif of eight highly homologous TCR beta variants appeared characteristic.

This clonotype has at least ten counts. Its antigen is unknown. Quantitative barcoded 5'-RACE was used to prepare TCR beta libraries. TCRdb processed the 5' RACE reads anew with MiXCR; each CDR3 protein has one entry. The profile shows more than 650,000 distinct CDR3 sequences, 12% of them singletons. The sequence derives from a male donor with ankylosing spondylitis. Sequences were obtained from blood, either unsorted or a sorted T cell fraction (not recorded which).

CDR3 DNA sequence: TGTGCCAGCAGTTGGGGACTAGCCGTCAATGAGCAGTTCTTC. It is translated as CASSWGLAVNEQFF. The chain combines TRBV12-3 or TRBV12-4 with TRBJ2-1; 9 positions match TRBD2. Germline trimming cut 4 bases from V and 6 bases from J; bases unmatched to any gene: 4. The CDR3 length is 14 residues.